The 21 T cell receptor beta chains in this list originate from one sample, sequenced in a study of tumor and adjacent non-tumor tissue in lung cancer. The template was RNA from unsorted bulk tissue. The normal lung tissue was taken more than 3 cm from the tumor edge. A modified ARM-PCR protocol with three rounds of nested PCR amplified TCRbeta. A single record per CDR3 protein comes from TCRdb applying MiXCR to the multiplex PCR reads. The sample consists of approximately 120,000 distinct CDR3 sequences, 62% of them appearing once. The sequenced sample consisted of distant non-tumor lung tissue. The receptors come from a man in his sixties with non-small cell lung cancer.

About this clonotype: Compared with germline, one end of the junction differs, possibly owing to a read error. V is TRBV13 and J is TRBJ2-1; 7 bases fit TRBD2. CDR1 and CDR2 from the germline V gene are PRHDT and FYEKMQ (reference sequence). The CDR3 has 18 amino acids. Here the CDR3 reads CDSSPSRLAEIFYNEKFF. CDR3 in DNA: TGTGACAGCAGCCCCTCCCGGCTAGCGGAGATTTTCTACAATGAGAAGTTCTTC.

On this clonotype itself: A read error may explain this, as a much larger clone is one base away. This chain joins TRBV12-5 and TRBJ1-1; the D is unclear. Germline values: CDR1 LGHNT, CDR2 FRNRAP. The CDR3 spans 12 residues. The CDR3 DNA reads TGTGCTAGTGGTTTGGAAAACACTGAAGCTCTCTTT. Encoded protein: CASGLENTEALF.

The V gene is TRBV14, the J gene TRBJ2-3, with 10 bases lining up with TRBD2. Trimming removed 3 bases from V and 3 bases from J; junction bases left unmatched: 15. The length of the CDR3 is 19 residues. The germline CDR1 and CDR2 sequences are SGHDN and FVKESK. The CDR3 DNA reads as TGTGCCAGCAGCCACTATGAAACCTCTAGCGGGGGATTGACAGATACGCAGTATTTT. It is translated as CASSHYETSSGGLTDTQYF.

As to this clonotype: An end of the junction does not agree with germline; a read error may underlie this. The gene calls are TRBV7-6 and TRBJ1-4; D ambiguous. Germline V gene lookup returns CDR1 SGHVS and CDR2 FNYEAQ. The CDR3 has 15 amino acids. CDR3 sequence reads: CASSASGSQNEKPFF. The CDR3 nucleotides are TGTGCCAGCAGCGCCTCCGGGTCCCAAAATGAAAAACCGTTTTTT.

The count of this clonotype is one. Given a much more abundant clone one base away, this may be a read error. This chain joins TRBV20-1 and TRBJ2-5; TRBD2 matches at 11 bases. The CDR3 consists of 16 residues. V shed 3 bases, J shed 4 bases, and the junction held 10 bases outside the gene matches. The germline gives CDR1 DFQATT, CDR2 SNEGSKA (reference sequence). In nucleotides, the CDR3 is TGCAGTGCTAGGGGACTAGCGGAGTCAATTCGAGAGACCCAGTACTTC. This codes for CSARGLAESIRETQYF.

This clonotype came up once. A junction boundary mismatches the germline segment, possibly from a read error. This rearrangement joins TRBV7-2 to TRBJ2-1; the match to TRBD2 covers 13 bases. Germline CDR1 SGHTA, CDR2 FQGNSA. The CDR3 is 15 residues long. The CDR3 bases are TGTGTCAGCAGCCGGGGACTAGCGGGAAACAATGTGCAGTTCTTC. It is translated as CVSSRGLAGNNVQFF.

This clonotype was detected many times. The chain has TRBV6-2 or TRBV6-3 and TRBJ2-1; the D is unclear. Trimming shortened V by 5 bases and J by 7 bases, and 9 bases separated the two germline ends. Germline V gives CDR1 MNHEY, CDR2 SVGEGT. CDR3 length equals 12 residues. CDR3 DNA: TGTGCCAGCAGTCCGACCGTTAATGAGCAGTTCTTC. Amino acid sequence: CASSPTVNEQFF.

The chain links TRBV20-1 to TRBJ1-5, with TRBD1 matching 9 bases. The CDR3 consists of 14 residues. In germline, CDR1 is DFQATT, CDR2 SNEGSKA (reference sequence). V lost 3 bases and J lost 7; bases outside the gene matches: 7. The CDR3 spells CSARRQGVGQPQHF. As DNA, the CDR3 is TGCAGTGCTAGGAGACAGGGGGTAGGGCAGCCCCAGCATTTT.

Regarding this clonotype: One junction end disagrees with the germline gene, perhaps due to a read error. The chain combines TRBV11-2 with TRBJ1-1, with a tentative D call TRBD1 (5 bases). Per germline, CDR1 SGHAT and CDR2 FQNNGV. This CDR3 is built from 11 residues. The DNA for the CDR3 is TGTACCAGCAGCTTAGCCGGGGCAGCTTTCTTT. Protein: CTSSLAGAAFF.

Concerning this clonotype: At one end the junction does not follow the germline gene, possibly because of a read error. V and J are TRBV6-6 and TRBJ2-2; D unclear. The V gene's germline CDR1 is MNHNY and CDR2 SVGAGI (reference sequence). The CDR3 has 14 residues. The CDR3 DNA follows: TGTGTCAGCAATTATGAACCGGACACCGGGGAGCTGTTTTTT. Its protein is CVSNYEPDTGELFF.

About this clonotype: The junction departs from germline at one end; a sequencing error may be responsible. The chain is built from TRBV29-1 and TRBJ1-1; D unclear. Germline loops: CDR1 SQVTM, CDR2 ANQGSEA. CDR3 length: 11 amino acids. This chain's CDR3 is CSVVHATESFF. CDR3 nucleotide sequence: TGCAGCGTTGTTCACGCAACTGAATCTTTCTTT.

Points on this clonotype: The CDR3 does not close with the conserved phenylalanine or tryptophan, likely indicating a read error. The chain uses TRBV20-1 and TRBJ2-4; 9 bases fit TRBD1. The CDR3 runs to 13 residues. Germline V gene sequence: CDR1 DFQATT, CDR2 SNEGSKA (reference sequence). V shed 7 bases, J shed 6 bases, and the junction held 7 bases outside the gene matches. In nucleotides, the CDR3 is TGCAGTGGTGCCACAGGGGGCTTAAACATTCAGTACCTC. It specifies CSGATGGLNIQYL.

The sample holds many counts of this clonotype. The V call is TRBV28, the J call TRBJ2-6, with D maybe TRBD2 (6 bases). This CDR3 spans 15 amino acids. The V gene lost 5 bases and the J gene lost 0 bases, with 8 bases spanning the gap. The germline gives CDR1 MDHEN, CDR2 SYDVKM. This chain's CDR3 is CASSLTSSGANVLTF. Here the CDR3 DNA reads TGTGCCAGCAGTCTGACTAGCTCTGGGGCCAACGTCCTGACTTTC.

The chain links TRBV5-1 to TRBJ2-1; the match to TRBD1 covers 10 bases. Looked up from germline, CDR1 is SGHRS and CDR2 is YFSETQ. The CDR3 contains 19 residues. After removal of 3 bases from V and 6 bases from J, the junction contained 18 bases not matched to a gene. CDR3 in DNA: TGCGCCAGCAGCTCAGACAGGGGGCCGGGTCTAGCGAAGCCCAATGAGCAGTTCTTC. Its translation: CASSSDRGPGLAKPNEQFF. The full variable domain, rest sourced from reference TRBV5-1 and TRBJ2-1, is KAGVTQTPRYLIKTRGQQVTLSCSPISGHRSVSWYQQTPGQGLQFLFEYFSETQRNKGNFPGRFSGRQFSNSRSEMNVSTLELGDSALYLCASSSDRGPGLAKPNEQFFGPGTRLTVL.

To note about this clonotype: A read error is likely, as this CDR3 ends without the conserved phenylalanine or tryptophan. The chain recombines TRBV7-9 with TRBJ1-4; unclear D gene. This CDR3 comprises 13 residues. V gave up 5 bases and J gave up 5 bases, with 9 bases separating them. Germline CDR1 is SEHNR and CDR2 is FQNEAQ (reference sequence). CDR3 residues: CASSPERNEKLFL. CDR3 coding DNA: TGTGCCAGCAGCCCAGAAAGAAATGAAAAACTGTTTCTT.

This clonotype was picked up a small number of times. One base away lies a much larger clone, so this may be a sequencing read error. This sequence joins TRBV7-8 and TRBJ2-1, with D tentatively TRBD2 (6 bases). Germline V lookup: CDR1 SGHVS, CDR2 FQNEAQ. The CDR3 has 11 residues. Here the CDR3 reads CAGSPGGEQFF. CDR3 DNA sequence: TGTGCCGGCAGTCCCGGGGGTGAGCAGTTCTTC.

Concerning this clonotype itself: No conserved phenylalanine or tryptophan is present at the end of the CDR3, so a read error is the likely explanation. The chain uses TRBV29-1 and TRBJ1-1; unclear D gene. This CDR3 has 13 amino acids. Germline loops: CDR1 SQVTM, CDR2 ANQGSEA. CDR3 region: CSPLLVDITEAFL. The DNA for the CDR3 is TGCAGTCCCTTGTTGGTGGATATCACTGAAGCTTTCTTA.

The genes are TRBV6-1 and TRBJ2-1; no clear D gene. The germline V gene has CDR1 MNHNS and CDR2 SASEGT. The V gene lost 7 bases and the J gene lost 7 bases, with 17 bases spanning the gap. This CDR3 region has 14 residues. Written as DNA, the CDR3 is TGTGCCAGCAATGTCGGTCTAGAGATGAATGAGCAGTTCTTC. This translates into CASNVGLEMNEQFF.

This chain joins TRBV6-5 and TRBJ1-1; D might be TRBD1 (5 bases). This CDR3 is 17 amino acids long. Germline V gene lookup returns CDR1 MNHEY and CDR2 SVGAGI. Trimming shortened V by 0 bases and J by 8 bases, and 22 bases separated the two germline ends. CDR3: CASSYSATGVMKTEAFF. The CDR3 DNA sequence: TGTGCCAGCAGTTACTCCGCAACAGGAGTAATGAAGACCGAAGCTTTCTTT.

Remarks on this clonotype: A read error may account for a junction end that differs from germline. V and J are TRBV7-8 and TRBJ1-4; TRBD1 matches at 7 bases. CDR1 and CDR2 (germline): SGHVS, FQNEAQ. The CDR3 is made up of 16 amino acids. CDR3 in amino acids: CASSLAFYRGREKLLF. In DNA, the CDR3 is TGTGCAAGCAGCTTAGCTTTTTACAGGGGAAGAGAAAAACTGTTATTT.

This clonotype was detected only once. The chain uses TRBV29-1 and TRBJ2-1; possibly TRBD2 for D (6 bases). This CDR3 contains 15 residues. The germline gives CDR1 SQVTM, CDR2 ANQGSEA. The V end was cut by 8 bases, the J end by 0 bases, with 17 bases between. The CDR3 protein is CSLVLSGVSYNEQFF. CDR3 bases: TGCAGCCTCGTCCTTAGCGGAGTCTCCTACAATGAGCAGTTCTTC.